The rows below give T cell receptor beta chains drawn from one sample of a study of T-cell reconstitution after alpha-beta-depleted transplantation in children. Each CDR3 protein gets one entry after TCRdb re-called the PCR reads with MiXCR. Of about 250,000 distinct CDR3 sequences in the sample, approximately 24% were seen once. The material was PBMCs, mostly from graft donor cells, obtained 360 days after TCRalphabeta/CD19-depleted stem cell transplant. Source of these receptors: a female patient aged 2 to 10 who had a stem cell transplant for congenital amegakaryocytic thrombocytopenia, so the T cells may come from the graft donor. Each CDR3 is given with its conserved first and last residue. Each record gives: V gene, J gene, D gene, clone size, CDR3 protein, CDR3 DNA. D genes are given only for firm matches. Size is omitted from some rows. Given values are once, few, many or a class for expanded clones.

>TRBV14|TRBJ2-7|TRBD2|NA
CASSRSQAGALKQYF
TGTGCCAGCAGCCGCAGCCAAGCGGGGGCTCTCAAGCAGTACTTC
>TRBV10-3|TRBJ1-6|TRBD1|NA
CAIGTGLGDSPLHF
TGTGCCATCGGGACAGGGTTGGGAGATTCACCCCTCCACTTT
>TRBV12-3/TRBV12-4|TRBJ2-3|NA|NA
CASSFIGDTSTDTQYF
TGTGCCAGCAGTTTCATCGGAGATACTAGCACAGATACGCAGTATTTT
>TRBV12-3/TRBV12-4|TRBJ2-3|TRBD1|few
CASSARGRGTDTQYF
TGTGCCAGCAGTGCGAGGGGGCGCGGCACAGATACGCAGTATTTT
>TRBV10-3|TRBJ1-5|NA|many
CAISGGSNQPQHF
TGTGCCATCAGCGGAGGTAGCAATCAGCCCCAGCATTTT
>TRBV19|TRBJ2-1|NA|NA
CASSITGSSYNEQFF
TGTGCCAGTAGTATTACGGGAAGCTCCTACAATGAGCAGTTCTTC
>TRBV20-1|TRBJ1-5|NA|few
CSATGEGNQPQHF
TGCAGTGCTACTGGGGAAGGGAATCAGCCCCAGCATTTT
>TRBV15|TRBJ1-2|NA|few
CATSRDFYGNYGYTF
TGTGCCACCAGCAGAGATTTTTACGGAAACTATGGCTACACCTTC
>TRBV11-3|TRBJ1-3|NA|NA
CASSFLASNSGNTIYF
TGTGCCAGCAGCTTCCTGGCCTCCAACTCTGGAAACACCATATATTTT
>TRBV4-1|TRBJ2-7|NA|NA
CASSHPGEGAYEQYF
TGCGCCAGCAGCCATCCAGGGGAGGGTGCCTACGAGCAGTACTTC
>TRBV20-1|TRBJ2-1|TRBD2|NA
CSARPLAGVNEYEQFF
TGCAGTGCTAGGCCTCTAGCGGGAGTCAATGAGTATGAGCAGTTCTTC
>TRBV7-8|TRBJ2-2|NA|once
CASSLVTPNTGELFF
TGTGCCAGCAGCTTAGTGACTCCTAACACCGGGGAGCTGTTTTTT
>TRBV6-1|TRBJ2-5|TRBD2|NA
CASSESGASGGEETQYF
TGTGCCAGCAGTGAATCCGGGGCGAGCGGGGGCGAAGAGACCCAGTACTTC
>TRBV6-1|TRBJ2-1|TRBD2|few
CASSRGGSSYNEQFF
TGTGCCAGCAGCCGGGGCGGGAGCTCCTACAATGAGCAGTTCTTC
>TRBV9|TRBJ1-2|NA|NA
CASSPHPALGYGYTF
TGTGCCAGCAGCCCCCATCCGGCCCTGGGGTATGGCTACACCTTC
>TRBV5-1|TRBJ2-7|TRBD2|few
CASSLVASGTYEQYF
TGCGCCAGCAGCTTGGTGGCTAGCGGAACCTACGAGCAGTACTTC
>TRBV7-2|TRBJ1-5|NA|NA
CASSHGQGLAQPQHF
TGTGCCAGCAGCCACGGCCAGGGTTTGGCTCAGCCCCAGCATTTT
>TRBV10-3|TRBJ1-2|NA|NA
CAISEVLTWGYTF
TGTGCCATCAGTGAGGTCCTGACTTGGGGCTACACCTTC
>TRBV5-4|TRBJ2-1|NA|NA
CASRMSVVKGNEQFF
TGTGCCAGCAGGATGTCAGTGGTGAAGGGCAATGAGCAGTTCTTC
>TRBV5-5|TRBJ2-3|NA|NA
CASSLFSGSGYTQYF
TGTGCCAGCAGCTTGTTTTCCGGGAGCGGGTATACGCAGTATTTT
>TRBV20-1|TRBJ2-1|TRBD1|many
CSAPDRGRDNEQFF
TGCAGTGCTCCAGACAGGGGGAGGGACAATGAGCAGTTCTTC
>TRBV5-1|TRBJ2-7|TRBD1|NA
CASSTAGQGSYEQYF
TGCGCCAGCAGCACGGCGGGACAGGGAAGCTACGAGCAGTACTTC
>TRBV7-8|TRBJ1-2|NA|NA
CASTLPGAGAYDGYTF
TGTGCCAGCACCCTACCAGGGGCCGGGGCGTATGATGGCTACACCTTC
>TRBV15|TRBJ1-4|NA|few
CATSRVVQSGEKLFF
TGTGCCACCAGCAGAGTAGTCCAGAGCGGGGAAAAACTGTTTTTT
>TRBV24-1|TRBJ2-1|TRBD2|NA
CATGSGTSAYNEQFF
TGTGCCACCGGATCCGGGACTAGCGCCTACAATGAGCAGTTCTTC
>TRBV18|TRBJ1-6|TRBD1|once
CASSYGDRAYRIPDSPLHF
TGTGCCAGCTCATACGGAGACAGGGCCTATCGGATCCCGGATTCACCCCTCCACTTT